This T cell receptor beta chain is from a study of T cell repertoires in cytomegalovirus infection. As for the study in general: Public TCR beta signatures were indicative of both CMV infection and a matching HLA type.

Each CDR3 protein is one row after TCRdb ran MiXCR on the reads. The data contain around 340,000 distinct CDR3 sequences, around 29% of them singletons. V lost 4 bases and J 1 base, leaving 10 bases between the germline ends. Germline V gene lookup returns CDR1 SQVTM and CDR2 ANQGSEA. The CDR3 has 13 residues. Concerning this clonotype itself: Its antigen is not known.

Sequenced material: cultured PBMCs, taken from culture after CMV antigen stimulation. The TCR originated in a human donor in good health (CMV status not recorded). Some clones in this sample may be carry-over from other donors' samples. The chain joins TRBV29-1 to TRBJ2-5; D might be TRBD1 or TRBD2, each matching 5 bases. The DNA of the CDR3 is TGCAGCGTTGGGGGACGGTTCCAAGAGACCCAGTACTTC. This encodes CSVGGRFQETQYF.